The table lists the clone carrying this T cell receptor (beta chain) with a count of one. The data belong to a study of blood T cell repertoires in COVID-19. Whole-study context: The origin of the acute and convalescent COVID-19 samples was the United States, Italy and Spain. T cells, B-cell-depleted T cells, or PBMCs supplied cDNA or gDNA.

Authors' data handling: From reference gene primer amplification, estimates of nucleated cell counts were derived. Profiling relied on immunoSEQ multiplex PCR, and the TCRdb table lists in-frame clones only, not all of them. That table is the source of V, J and clone size, and D and trimming were worked out from the DNA. The sample holds approximately 110,000 clones; around nine tenths are singletons and the top ten take roughly 4.5%. The germline V and J ends were trimmed by 3 bases and 3 bases, with 8 bases remaining between them. Germline V gene sequence: CDR1 DFQATT, CDR2 SNEGSKA (reference sequence). The CDR3 is made up of 12 amino acids.

Sequenced material: peripheral blood. The sequence derives from a man aged 40-55 years with acute or convalescent COVID-19. The chain couples TRBV20-1 to TRBJ1-1; a possible D gene is TRBD1 (5 bases). Written as DNA, the CDR3 is TGCAGTGCTAGTAAAGGGGACACTGAAGCTTTCTTT. Protein sequence: CSASKGDTEAFF.